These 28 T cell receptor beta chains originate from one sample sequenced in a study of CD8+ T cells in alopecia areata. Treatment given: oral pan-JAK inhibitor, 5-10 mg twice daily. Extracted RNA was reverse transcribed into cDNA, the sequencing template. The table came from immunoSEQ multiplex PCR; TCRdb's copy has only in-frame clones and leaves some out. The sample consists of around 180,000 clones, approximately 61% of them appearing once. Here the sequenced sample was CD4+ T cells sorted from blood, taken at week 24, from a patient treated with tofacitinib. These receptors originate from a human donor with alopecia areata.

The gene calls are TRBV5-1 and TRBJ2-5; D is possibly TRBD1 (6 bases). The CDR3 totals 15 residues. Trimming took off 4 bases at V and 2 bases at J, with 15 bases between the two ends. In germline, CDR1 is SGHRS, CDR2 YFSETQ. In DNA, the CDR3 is TGCGCCAGCAGCCCCGGGACACAGCTTCAAGAGACCCAGTACTTC. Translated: CASSPGTQLQETQYF. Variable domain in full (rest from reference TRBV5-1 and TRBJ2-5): KAGVTQTPRYLIKTRGQQVTLSCSPISGHRSVSWYQQTPGQGLQFLFEYFSETQRNKGNFPGRFSGRQFSNSRSEMNVSTLELGDSALYLCASSPGTQLQETQYFGPGTRLLVL.

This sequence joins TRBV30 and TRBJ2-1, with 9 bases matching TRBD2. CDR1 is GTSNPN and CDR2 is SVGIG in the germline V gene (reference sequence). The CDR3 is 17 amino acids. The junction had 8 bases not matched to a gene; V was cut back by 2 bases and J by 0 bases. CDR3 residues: CAWSQGAGGSSYNEQFF. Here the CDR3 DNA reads TGTGCCTGGAGTCAGGGAGCGGGGGGAAGCTCCTACAATGAGCAGTTCTTC.

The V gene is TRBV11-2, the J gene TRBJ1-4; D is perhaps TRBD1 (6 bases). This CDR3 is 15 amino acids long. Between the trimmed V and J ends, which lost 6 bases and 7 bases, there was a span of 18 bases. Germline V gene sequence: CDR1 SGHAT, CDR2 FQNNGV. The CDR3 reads CASRPETGYREKLFF. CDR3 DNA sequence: TGTGCCAGCAGACCGGAGACAGGCTACCGTGAAAAACTGTTTTTT.

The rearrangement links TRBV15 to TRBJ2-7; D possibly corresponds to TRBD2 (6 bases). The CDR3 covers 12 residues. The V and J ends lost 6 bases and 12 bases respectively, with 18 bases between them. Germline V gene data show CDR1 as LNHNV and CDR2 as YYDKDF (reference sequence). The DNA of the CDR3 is TGTGCCACCAGTCGTGGGACGGGGGATTGGTACTTC. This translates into CATSRGTGDWYF.

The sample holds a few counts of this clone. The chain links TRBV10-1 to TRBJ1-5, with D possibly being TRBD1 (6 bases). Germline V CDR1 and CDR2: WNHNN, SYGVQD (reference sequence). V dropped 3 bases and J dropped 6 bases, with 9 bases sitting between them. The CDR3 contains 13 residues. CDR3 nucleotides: TGCGCCAGCAGTGATGCCAGGGGTCAGCCCCAGCATTTT. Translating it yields CASSDARGQPQHF.

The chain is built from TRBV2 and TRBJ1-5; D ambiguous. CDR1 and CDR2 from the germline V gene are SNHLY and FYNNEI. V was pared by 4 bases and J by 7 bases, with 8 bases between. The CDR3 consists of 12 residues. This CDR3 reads CASSGLEQPQHF. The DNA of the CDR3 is TGTGCCAGCAGTGGATTGGAGCAGCCCCAGCATTTT. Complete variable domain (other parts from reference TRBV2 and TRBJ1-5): EPEVTQTPSHQVTQMGQEVILRCVPISNHLYFYWYRQILGQKVEFLVSFYNNEISEKSEIFDDQFSVERPDGSNFTLKIRSTKLEDSAMYFCASSGLEQPQHFGDGTRLSIL.

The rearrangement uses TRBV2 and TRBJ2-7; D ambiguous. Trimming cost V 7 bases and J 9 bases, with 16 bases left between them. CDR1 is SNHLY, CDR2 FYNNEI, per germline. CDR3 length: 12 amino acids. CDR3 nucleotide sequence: TGTGCCAGCACGCTAGGGTCTGGCGGGCAGTACTTC. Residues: CASTLGSGGQYF.

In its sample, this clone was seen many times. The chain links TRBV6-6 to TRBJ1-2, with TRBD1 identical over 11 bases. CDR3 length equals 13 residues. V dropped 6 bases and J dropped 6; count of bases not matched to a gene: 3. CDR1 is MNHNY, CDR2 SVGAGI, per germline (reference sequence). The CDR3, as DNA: TGTGCCAGCAGCCCGGACAGGGGGCATGGCTACACCTTC. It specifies CASSPDRGHGYTF.

The CDR3 sequence: CASSPTAYQETQYF. The CDR3 coding sequence is TGTGCCAGCAGCCCCACAGCGTACCAAGAGACCCAGTACTTC. The chain combines TRBV9 with TRBJ2-5; D gene ambiguous. Between the trimmed V and J ends, which lost 4 bases and 0 bases, there was a span of 10 bases. The CDR3 runs 14 residues. Germline V CDR1 and CDR2: SGDLS, YYNGEE.

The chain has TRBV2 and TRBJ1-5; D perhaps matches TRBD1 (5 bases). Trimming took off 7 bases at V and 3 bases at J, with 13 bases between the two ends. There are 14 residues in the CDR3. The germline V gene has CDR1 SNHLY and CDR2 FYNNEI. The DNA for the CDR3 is TGTGCCAGCAAATCGGTAGGGGACAATCAGCCCCAGCATTTT. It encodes CASKSVGDNQPQHF.

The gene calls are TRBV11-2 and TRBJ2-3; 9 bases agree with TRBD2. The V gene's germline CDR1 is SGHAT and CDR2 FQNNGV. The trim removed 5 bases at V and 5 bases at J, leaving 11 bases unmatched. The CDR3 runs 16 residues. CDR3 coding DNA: TGTGCCAGCAGCGGCACGGCGGGGGGGCCTATAGATACGCAGTATTTT. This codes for CASSGTAGGPIDTQYF.

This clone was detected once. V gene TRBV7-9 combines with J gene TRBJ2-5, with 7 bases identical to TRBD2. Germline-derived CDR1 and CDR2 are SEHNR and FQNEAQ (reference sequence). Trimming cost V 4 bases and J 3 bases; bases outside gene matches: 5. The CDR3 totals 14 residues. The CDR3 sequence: CASSSTSQEETQYF. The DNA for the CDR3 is TGTGCCAGCAGCTCGACTAGCCAAGAAGAGACCCAGTACTTC. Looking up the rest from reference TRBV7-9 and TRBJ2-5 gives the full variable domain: DTGVSQNPRHKITKRGQNVTFRCDPISEHNRLYWYRQTLGQGPEFLTYFQNEAQLEKSRLLSDRFSAERPKGSFSTLEIQRTEQGDSAMYLCASSSTSQEETQYFGPGTRLLVL.

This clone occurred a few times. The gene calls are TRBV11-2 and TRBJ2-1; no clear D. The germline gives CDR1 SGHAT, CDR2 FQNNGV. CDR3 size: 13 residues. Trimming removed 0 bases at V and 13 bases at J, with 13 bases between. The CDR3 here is CASSLDPWAAQFF. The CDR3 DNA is TGTGCCAGCAGCTTAGATCCGTGGGCTGCACAGTTCTTC.

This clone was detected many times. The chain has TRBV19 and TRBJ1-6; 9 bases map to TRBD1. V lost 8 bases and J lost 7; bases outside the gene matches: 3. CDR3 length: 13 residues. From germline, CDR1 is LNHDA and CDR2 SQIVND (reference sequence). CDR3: CASSGQGNSPLHF. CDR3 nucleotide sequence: TGTGCCAGTTCCGGACAGGGGAATTCACCCCTCCACTTT.

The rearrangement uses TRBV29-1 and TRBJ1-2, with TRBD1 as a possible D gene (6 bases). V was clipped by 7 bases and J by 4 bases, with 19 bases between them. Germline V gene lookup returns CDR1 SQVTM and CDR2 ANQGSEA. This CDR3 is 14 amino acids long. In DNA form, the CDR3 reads TGCAGCGCTACCCCGGAGGGGGTTCGCTATGGCTACACCTTC. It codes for CSATPEGVRYGYTF.

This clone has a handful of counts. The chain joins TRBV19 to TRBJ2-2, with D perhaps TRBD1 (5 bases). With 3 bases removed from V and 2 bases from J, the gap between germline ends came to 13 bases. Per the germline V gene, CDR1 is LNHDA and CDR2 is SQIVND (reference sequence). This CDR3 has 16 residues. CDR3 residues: CASSISGRANTGELFF. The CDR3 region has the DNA TGTGCCAGTAGTATTTCTGGCAGGGCAAACACCGGGGAGCTGTTTTTT. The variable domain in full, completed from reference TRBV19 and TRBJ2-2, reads DGGITQSPKYLFRKEGQNVTLSCEQNLNHDAMYWYRQDPGQGLRLIYYSQIVNDFQKGDIAEGYSVSREKKESFPLTVTSAQKNPTAFYLCASSISGRANTGELFFGEGSRLTVL.

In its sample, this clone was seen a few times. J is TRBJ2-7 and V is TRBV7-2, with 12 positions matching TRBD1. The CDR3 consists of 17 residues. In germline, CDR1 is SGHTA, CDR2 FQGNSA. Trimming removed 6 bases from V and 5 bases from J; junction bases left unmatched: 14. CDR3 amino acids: CASRPVGGTGGANEQYF. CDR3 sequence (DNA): TGTGCCAGCAGACCCGTCGGAGGGACAGGGGGCGCGAACGAGCAGTACTTC.

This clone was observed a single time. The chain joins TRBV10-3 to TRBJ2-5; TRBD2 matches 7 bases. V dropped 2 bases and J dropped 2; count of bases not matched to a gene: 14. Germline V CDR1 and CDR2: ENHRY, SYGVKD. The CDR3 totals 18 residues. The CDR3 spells CAISERIPTRDYQETQYF. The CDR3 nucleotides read TGTGCCATCAGTGAGCGAATACCGACCCGGGACTATCAAGAGACCCAGTACTTC.

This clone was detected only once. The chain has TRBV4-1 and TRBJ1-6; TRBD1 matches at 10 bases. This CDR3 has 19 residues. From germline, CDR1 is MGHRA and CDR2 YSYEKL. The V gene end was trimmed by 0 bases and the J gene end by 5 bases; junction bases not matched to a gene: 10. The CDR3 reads CASSQDLLAGTGDNSPLHF. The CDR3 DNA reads TGCGCCAGCAGCCAAGATTTACTGGCCGGGACAGGGGATAATTCACCCCTCCACTTT.

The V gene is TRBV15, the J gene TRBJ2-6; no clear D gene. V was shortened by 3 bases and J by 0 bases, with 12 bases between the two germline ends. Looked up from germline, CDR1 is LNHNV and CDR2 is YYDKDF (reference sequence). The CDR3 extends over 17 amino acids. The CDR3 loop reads CATSSTLPSSGANVLTF. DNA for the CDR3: TGTGCCACCAGCAGTACGTTACCCTCCTCTGGGGCCAACGTCCTGACTTTC.

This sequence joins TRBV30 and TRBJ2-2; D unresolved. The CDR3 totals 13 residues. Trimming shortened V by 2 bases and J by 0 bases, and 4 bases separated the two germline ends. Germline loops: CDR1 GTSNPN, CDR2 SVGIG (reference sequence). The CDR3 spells CAWSLTNTGELFF. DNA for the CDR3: TGTGCCTGGAGTTTAACGAACACCGGGGAGCTGTTTTTT.

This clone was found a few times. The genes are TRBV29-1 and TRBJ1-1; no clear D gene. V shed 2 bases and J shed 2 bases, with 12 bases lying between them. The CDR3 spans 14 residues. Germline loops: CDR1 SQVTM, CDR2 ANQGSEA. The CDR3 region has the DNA TGCAGCGTTGAATTAAGGGCCAGAAACACTGAAGCTTTCTTT. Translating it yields CSVELRARNTEAFF.

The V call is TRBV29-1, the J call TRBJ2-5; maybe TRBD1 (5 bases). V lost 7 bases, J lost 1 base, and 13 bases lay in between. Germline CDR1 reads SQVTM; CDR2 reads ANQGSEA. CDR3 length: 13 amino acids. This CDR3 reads CSAYDSIQETQYF. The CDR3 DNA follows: TGCAGCGCATACGACAGCATCCAAGAGACCCAGTACTTC.

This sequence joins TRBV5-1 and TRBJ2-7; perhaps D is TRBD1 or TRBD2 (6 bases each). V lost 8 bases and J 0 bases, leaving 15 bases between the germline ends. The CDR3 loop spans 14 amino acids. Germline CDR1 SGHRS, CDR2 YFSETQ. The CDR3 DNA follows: TGCGCCAGGGCTCCTCGGGGGCCCTCCTACGAGCAGTACTTC. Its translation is CARAPRGPSYEQYF.

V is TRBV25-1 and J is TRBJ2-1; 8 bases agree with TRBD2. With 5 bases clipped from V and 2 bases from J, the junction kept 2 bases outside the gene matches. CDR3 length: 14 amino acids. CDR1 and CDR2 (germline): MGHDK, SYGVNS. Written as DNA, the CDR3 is TGTGCCAGCAGTCTAGCGGGCACCTACAATGAGCAGTTCTTC. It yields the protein CASSLAGTYNEQFF.

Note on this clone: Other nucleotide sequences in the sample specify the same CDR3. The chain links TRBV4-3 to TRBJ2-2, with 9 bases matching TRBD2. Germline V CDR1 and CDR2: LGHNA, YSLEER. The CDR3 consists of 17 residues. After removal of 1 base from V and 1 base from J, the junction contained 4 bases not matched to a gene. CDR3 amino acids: CASSQVGAGGNTGELFF. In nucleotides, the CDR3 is TGCGCCAGCAGCCAAGTCGGAGCGGGGGGGAACACCGGGGAGCTGTTTTTT.

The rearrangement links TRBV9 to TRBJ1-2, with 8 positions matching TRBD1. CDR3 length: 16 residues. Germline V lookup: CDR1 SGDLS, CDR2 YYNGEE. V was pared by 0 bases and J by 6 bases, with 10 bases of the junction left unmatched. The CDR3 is CASSVALGQGLDGYTF. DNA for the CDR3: TGTGCCAGCAGCGTAGCTCTAGGACAGGGTCTTGATGGCTACACCTTC.

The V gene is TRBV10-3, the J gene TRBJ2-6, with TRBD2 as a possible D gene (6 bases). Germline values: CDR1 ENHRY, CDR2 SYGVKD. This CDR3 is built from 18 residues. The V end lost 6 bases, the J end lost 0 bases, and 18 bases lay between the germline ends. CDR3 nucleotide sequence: TGTGCCATCAGCAAAACCGGGACTTCAAGCTCTGGGGCCAACGTCCTGACTTTC. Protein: CAISKTGTSSSGANVLTF.